What follows are 2 T cell receptor beta chains derived from one specimen sequenced in a study of OX40 agonist ivuxolimab in advanced cancers. The protocol was immunoSEQ multiplex PCR, while the TCRdb copy is restricted to in-frame clones and leaves out a portion. The profile shows about 90,000 clones, around nine tenths of them singletons. The starting material was CD4+ or CD8+ T cells sorted from blood, obtained in a trial of the OX40 agonist ivuxolimab. The receptors derive from an adult with an advanced solid tumor such as melanoma, head and neck, liver or kidney cancer.

The genes are TRBV10-3 and TRBJ1-2; 9 positions match TRBD1. Unmatched junction bases numbered 5, after V lost 3 bases and J lost 6 bases. CDR3 length: 14 residues. From germline, CDR1 is ENHRY and CDR2 SYGVKD. The CDR3 region has the DNA TGTGCCATCAGTGACCCAGGACAGGGGCATGGCTACACCTTC. It codes for CAISDPGQGHGYTF.

V and J are TRBV2 and TRBJ1-2, with D possibly TRBD1 on 6 matching bases. This CDR3 spans 14 amino acids. Between the trimmed V and J ends, which lost 9 bases and 8 bases, there was a span of 22 bases. Germline-derived CDR1 and CDR2 are SNHLY and FYNNEI. The CDR3 bases are TGTGCCAGTCCGCAGGGGCCTACAGCAAGGGGCTACACCTTC. Amino acids: CASPQGPTARGYTF.